This T cell receptor (beta chain) was recorded in a study of CXCR3-negative and CXCR3-positive naive CD8 T cells. Turning to this clonotype: Its antigen is not known.

Study-wide findings and caveats: Memory CD8+ T cell repertoires were far less diverse than both naive subsets. Memory cells diverged, while naive CXCR3-positive and CXCR3-negative cells had similar TRBV-TRBJ usage.

Cells that were CD45RO-CCR7+CD27+CD95- constituted naive CD8+ T cells. Germline V gene data show CDR1 as SGHTA and CDR2 as FQGNSA. CDR3 length equals 15 residues. Libraries were UMI-labeled 5' RACE TRB cDNA. TCRdb reprocessed the 5' RACE reads, keeping one entry per CDR3 protein, no DNA. Across around 50,000 distinct CDR3 sequences, the top ten clones capture over 2% of the sample. The sample was naive CXCR3- CD8+ T cells from blood. This sample's subset: CD45RO-CCR7+CD27+CD95- naive CD8+ T cells lacking CXCR3 (TNR3-). The genes are TRBV7-2 and TRBJ2-5; there is no DNA to check the TCRdb D call of TRBD2. This TCR derives from a human donor in good health. Some clones in this sample may be carry-over from other donors' samples. The CDR3 loop is CASSPSLAEGETQYF.